These T cell receptor beta chains were read from a single sample in a study of T cells after yellow fever vaccination. TCRdb fed the 5' RACE reads into MiXCR, producing one record per CDR3 protein. The table shows 300,000 to 350,000 distinct CDR3 sequences, with 3% to 4.5% occurring only once. The input for sequencing was PBMCs, taken 5 days after the yellow fever booster vaccination. The receptors derive from a man aged 18 to 30 who received the YFV17D yellow fever vaccine. Each CDR3 is given with its conserved first and last residue. The D gene is left open where the match is weak. Clone size is not always given. Where it is, it says once, few, many or a class for expanded clones.

clone size	D gene	V gene	J gene	CDR3 DNA	CDR3 protein
NA	NA	TRBV18	TRBJ2-3	TGTGCCAGCTCACCACGGCCCTGGCGGGATACAGATACGCAGTATTTT	CASSPRPWRDTDTQYF
many	NA	TRBV11-2	TRBJ2-3	TGTGCCAGCAGCTCCCTAGCGTCCACAGATACGCAGTATTTT	CASSSLASTDTQYF
few	NA	TRBV6-5	TRBJ2-2	TGTGCCAGCAGTCATGGCGCTGACACCGGGGAGCTGTTTTTT	CASSHGADTGELFF
NA	NA	TRBV25-1	TRBJ2-2	TGTGCCAGCATCAGTGAGAGAGGAGGCGGGAACACCGGGGAGCTGTTTTTT	CASISERGGGNTGELFF
many	NA	TRBV7-9	TRBJ2-1	TGTGCCAGCAGGGCAGGGAGCAATGAGCAGTTCTTC	CASRAGSNEQFF
NA	NA	TRBV20-1	TRBJ1-1	TGCAGTGCTAGAGTGGCGGGAAACACTGAAGCTTTCTTT	CSARVAGNTEAFF
few	NA	TRBV5-1	TRBJ1-1	TGCGCCAGCAGCTTGGCCGCGGGCACTGAAGCTTTCTTT	CASSLAAGTEAFF
NA	NA	TRBV12-3/TRBV12-4	TRBJ2-1	TGTGCCAGCAGTTTATCCGACCCCTACAATGAGCAGTTCTTC	CASSLSDPYNEQFF
NA	NA	TRBV7-9	TRBJ2-3	TGTGCCAGCAGCTCCCGTGTCATTATAGATACGCAGTATTTT	CASSSRVIIDTQYF
few	NA	TRBV7-3	TRBJ2-1	TGTGCCAGCAGCTTAGCCGGGACCAGAATCGGTGAGCAGTTCTTC	CASSLAGTRIGEQFF
NA	NA	TRBV28	TRBJ2-5	TGTGCCAGCAGTTTTGGGTTGGGAACCTTCCAAGAGACCCAGTACTTC	CASSFGLGTFQETQYF
few	TRBD1	TRBV27	TRBJ1-1	TGTGCCAGCAGCTGGGCGGGACAGGGACACACTGAAGCTTTCTTT	CASSWAGQGHTEAFF
NA	TRBD1	TRBV29-1	TRBJ2-7	TGCAGCGCCCGGGACAGGGAGACCTACGAGCAGTACTTC	CSARDRETYEQYF
few	NA	TRBV4-1	TRBJ1-3	TGCGCCACCCCGCCCTTAGTGGTCCACTCTGGAAACACCATATATTTT	CATPPLVVHSGNTIYF
NA	NA	TRBV19	TRBJ1-5	TGTGCCAGTAGTACGCACGGGAATCAGCCCCAGCATTTT	CASSTHGNQPQHF
many	NA	TRBV14	TRBJ2-3	TGTGCCAGCAGCCAATCGACAGGTCTTAGCACAGATACGCAGTATTTT	CASSQSTGLSTDTQYF
many	TRBD2	TRBV2	TRBJ2-3	TGTGCCAGCAGTTGGCGGACTAGAACAGATACGCAGTATTTT	CASSWRTRTDTQYF
NA	NA	TRBV12-3/TRBV12-4	TRBJ1-1	TGTGCCAGCAGTTTAGGGGACGCCTCTCCCATGTTT	CASSLGDASPMF
many	TRBD1	TRBV7-2	TRBJ2-5	TGTGCCAGCAGACCAGGGGGACGCCAAGAGACCCAGTACTTC	CASRPGGRQETQYF
few	TRBD2	TRBV12-3/TRBV12-4	TRBJ2-7	TGTGCCAGCAGTTCCCTTAGCGGGGGCTATAGCTCCTACGAGCAGTACTTC	CASSSLSGGYSSYEQYF
NA	NA	TRBV7-9	TRBJ2-5	TGTGCCAGCAGCTTAGTCCGGGGCCGAGAGACCCAGTACTTC	CASSLVRGRETQYF
few	NA	TRBV7-9	TRBJ2-3	TGTGCCAGCAGCTACGGGCTCGAGGGTACGCAGTATTTT	CASSYGLEGTQYF
many	TRBD2	TRBV6-2/TRBV6-3	TRBJ2-3	TGTGCCAGCAGTTACCCTAGCGGGACCGTAGCAGATACGCAGTATTTT	CASSYPSGTVADTQYF
few	NA	TRBV4-3	TRBJ1-3	TGCGCCAGCAGCCAAGAAGTGACGTACTATGGAAACACCATATATTTT	CASSQEVTYYGNTIYF
few	NA	TRBV6-2/TRBV6-3	TRBJ1-6	TGTGCCAGCAGAGGTTGGGTCCGAGGTACCCTCCACTTT	CASRGWVRGTLHF
NA	NA	TRBV4-2	TRBJ2-5	TGTGCCAGCAGCCTCCTCGTCGGGTTCGAGACCCAGTACTTC	CASSLLVGFETQYF
few	NA	TRBV5-6	TRBJ2-5	TGTGCCAGCTGCCGGGACATTCAGGGGCAAGAGACCCAGTACTTC	CASCRDIQGQETQYF
few	NA	TRBV28	TRBJ1-3	TGTGCCAGCAAGGAGCGGTCCTCTGGAAACACCATATATTTT	CASKERSSGNTIYF
few	NA	TRBV7-2	TRBJ2-1	TGTGCCAGCAGCTTAGATCGCCCGGGGCGGTCCTACAATGAGCAGTTCTTC	CASSLDRPGRSYNEQFF
NA	NA	TRBV7-2	TRBJ2-1	TGTGCCAGCAGCCCCGGGTGGAATGAGCAGTTCTTC	CASSPGWNEQFF
NA	TRBD1	TRBV20-1	TRBJ2-3	TGCAGTGCTAGAACGGACCTTACAGGGGGCGGGACAGATACGCAGTATTTT	CSARTDLTGGGTDTQYF
few	NA	TRBV20-1	TRBJ2-5	TGCAGTGCTAGAGATACCCGAGATCAAGAGACCCAGTACTTC	CSARDTRDQETQYF
few	TRBD2	TRBV6-2/TRBV6-3	TRBJ2-1	TGTGCCAGCAGTTACGGTAGCGGGGGGGCGTATGAGCAGTTCTTC	CASSYGSGGAYEQFF
many	TRBD1	TRBV4-2	TRBJ2-7	TGTGCCAGCAGCCAAGAGGGACAGGCCCCTTCCTACGAGCAGTACTTC	CASSQEGQAPSYEQYF
many	NA	TRBV6-6	TRBJ1-6	TGTGCCAGCTCTGGGCATAATAATTCACCCCTCCACTTT	CASSGHNNSPLHF
many	NA	TRBV20-1	TRBJ2-3	TGCAGTGCTAGAGCGAGGGGGGGCTTTCGCACAGATACGCAGTATTTT	CSARARGGFRTDTQYF
few	TRBD2	TRBV5-1	TRBJ2-5	TGCGCCAGCAGCGAAGGGACTAGCGTTCAAGAGACCCAGTACTTC	CASSEGTSVQETQYF
few	TRBD1	TRBV7-9	TRBJ1-4	TGTGCCAGCAGCTACCGGGACAGGGGGCAGGCAACTAATGAAAAACTGTTTTTT	CASSYRDRGQATNEKLFF
few	NA	TRBV7-2	TRBJ2-2	TGTGCCAGCAGCTTAGCGCGGACCACCGGGGAGCTGTTTTTT	CASSLARTTGELFF
many	TRBD1	TRBV29-1	TRBJ1-2	TGCAGCGCCCGGGGGGACAGAAACTATGGCTACACCTTC	CSARGDRNYGYTF